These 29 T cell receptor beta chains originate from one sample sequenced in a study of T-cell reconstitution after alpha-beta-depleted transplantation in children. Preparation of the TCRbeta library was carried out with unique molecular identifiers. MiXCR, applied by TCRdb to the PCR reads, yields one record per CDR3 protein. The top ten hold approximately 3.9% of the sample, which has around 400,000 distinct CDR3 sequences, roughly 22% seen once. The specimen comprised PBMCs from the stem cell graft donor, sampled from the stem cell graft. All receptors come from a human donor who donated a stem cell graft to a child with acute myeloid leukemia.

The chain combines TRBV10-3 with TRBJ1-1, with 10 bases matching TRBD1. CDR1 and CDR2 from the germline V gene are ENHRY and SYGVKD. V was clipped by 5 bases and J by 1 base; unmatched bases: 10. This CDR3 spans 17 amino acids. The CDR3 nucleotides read TGTGCCATCAGTAAAACAGGACAGGGGGGAGAGAACACTGAAGCTTTCTTT. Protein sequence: CAISKTGQGGENTEAFF.

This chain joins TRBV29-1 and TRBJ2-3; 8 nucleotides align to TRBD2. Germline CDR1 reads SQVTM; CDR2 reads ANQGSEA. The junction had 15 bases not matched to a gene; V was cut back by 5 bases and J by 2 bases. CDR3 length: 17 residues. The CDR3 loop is CSVSRKRGGGITDTQYF. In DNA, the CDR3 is TGCAGCGTTTCCAGGAAGCGTGGCGGGGGGATCACAGATACGCAGTATTTT.

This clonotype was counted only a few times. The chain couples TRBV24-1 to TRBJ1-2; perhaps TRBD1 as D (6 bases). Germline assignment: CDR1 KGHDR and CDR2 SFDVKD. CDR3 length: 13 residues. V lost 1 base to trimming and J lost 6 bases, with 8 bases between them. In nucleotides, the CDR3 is TGTGCCACCAGTGATTTTTCAGGGGATGGCTACACCTTC. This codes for CATSDFSGDGYTF.

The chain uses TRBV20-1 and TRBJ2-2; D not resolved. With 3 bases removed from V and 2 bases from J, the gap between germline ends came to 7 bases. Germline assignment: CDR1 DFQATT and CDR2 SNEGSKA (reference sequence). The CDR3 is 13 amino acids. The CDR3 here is CSARYPNTGELFF. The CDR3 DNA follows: TGCAGTGCTAGGTATCCAAACACCGGGGAGCTGTTTTTT.

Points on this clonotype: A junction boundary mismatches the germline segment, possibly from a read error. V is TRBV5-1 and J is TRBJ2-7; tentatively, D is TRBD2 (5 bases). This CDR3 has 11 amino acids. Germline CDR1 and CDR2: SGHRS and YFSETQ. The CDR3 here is CASRLDSEQYF. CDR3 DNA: TGCGCCAGCAGGTTGGACTCCGAGCAGTACTTC.

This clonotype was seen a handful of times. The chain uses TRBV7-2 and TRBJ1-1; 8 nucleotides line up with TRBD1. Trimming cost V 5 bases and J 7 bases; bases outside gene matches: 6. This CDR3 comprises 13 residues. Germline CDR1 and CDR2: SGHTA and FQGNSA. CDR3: CASSLDRVGEAFF. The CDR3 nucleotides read TGTGCCAGCAGCCTGGACAGGGTAGGTGAAGCTTTCTTT.

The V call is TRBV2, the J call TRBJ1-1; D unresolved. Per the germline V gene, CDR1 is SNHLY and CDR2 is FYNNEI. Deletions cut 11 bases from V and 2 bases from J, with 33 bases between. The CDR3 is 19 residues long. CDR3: CALSLDRRRMLNSNTEAFF. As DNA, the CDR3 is TGTGCCCTCAGTTTAGACCGTCGCAGGATGCTAAATTCCAACACTGAAGCTTTCTTT.

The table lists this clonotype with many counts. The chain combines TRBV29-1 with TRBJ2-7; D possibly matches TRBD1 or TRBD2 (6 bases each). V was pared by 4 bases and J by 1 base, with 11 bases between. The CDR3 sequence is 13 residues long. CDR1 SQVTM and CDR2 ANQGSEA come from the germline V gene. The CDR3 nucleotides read TGCAGCGTTGTAAGGGGGGCATCCTACGAGCAGTACTTC. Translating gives CSVVRGASYEQYF.

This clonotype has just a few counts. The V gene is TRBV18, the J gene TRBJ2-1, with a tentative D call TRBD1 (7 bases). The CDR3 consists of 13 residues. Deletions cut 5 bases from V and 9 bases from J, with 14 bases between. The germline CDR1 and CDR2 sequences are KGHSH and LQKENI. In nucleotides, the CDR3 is TGTGCCAGCTCATGGCAGGGGGGTATTGAGCAGTTCTTC. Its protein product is CASSWQGGIEQFF.

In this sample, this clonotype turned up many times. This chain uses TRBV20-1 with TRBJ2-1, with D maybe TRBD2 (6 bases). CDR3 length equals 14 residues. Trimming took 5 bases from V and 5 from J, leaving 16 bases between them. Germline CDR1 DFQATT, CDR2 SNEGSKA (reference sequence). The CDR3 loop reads CSAVRDSFNNEQFF. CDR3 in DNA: TGCAGTGCTGTTAGGGACTCTTTCAACAATGAGCAGTTCTTC.

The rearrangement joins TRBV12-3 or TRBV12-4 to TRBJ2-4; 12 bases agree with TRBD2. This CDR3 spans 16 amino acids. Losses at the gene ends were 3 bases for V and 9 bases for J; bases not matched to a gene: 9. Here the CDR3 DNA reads TGTGCCAGCAGTTTCGGCCTAGCGGGAGGGCCTGGCATTCAGTACTTC. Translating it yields CASSFGLAGGPGIQYF.

Here the CDR3 reads CASSLIAGVYEQYF. The CDR3 nucleotides read TGTGCCAGCAGCCTCATAGCGGGAGTCTACGAGCAGTACTTC. The V and J genes are TRBV7-2 and TRBJ2-7, with TRBD2 identical over 9 bases. J gave up 3 bases and V 5 bases, and 5 bases lay outside the gene matches. The CDR3 contains 14 residues. Germline lookup yields CDR1 SGHTA and CDR2 FQGNSA.

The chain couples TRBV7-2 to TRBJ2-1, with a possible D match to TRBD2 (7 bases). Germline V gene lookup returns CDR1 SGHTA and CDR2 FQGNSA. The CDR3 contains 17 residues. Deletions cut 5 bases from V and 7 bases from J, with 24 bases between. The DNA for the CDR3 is TGTGCCAGCAGCCAAAGGGGGGGGGCAGGCCGCATAAATGAGCAGTTCTTC. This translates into CASSQRGGAGRINEQFF.

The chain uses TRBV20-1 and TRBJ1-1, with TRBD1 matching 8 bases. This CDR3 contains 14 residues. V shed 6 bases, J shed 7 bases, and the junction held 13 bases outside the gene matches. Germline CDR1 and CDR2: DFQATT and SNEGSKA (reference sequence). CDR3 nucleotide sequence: TGCAGTGCCCCCCAGGGGGCTAGCGGCGGTGAAGCTTTCTTT. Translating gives CSAPQGASGGEAFF.

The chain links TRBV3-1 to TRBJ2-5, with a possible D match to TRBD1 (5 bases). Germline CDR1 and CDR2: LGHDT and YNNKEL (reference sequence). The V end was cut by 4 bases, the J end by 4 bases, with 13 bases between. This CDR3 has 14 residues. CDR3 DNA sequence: TGTGCCAGCAGCCCCAGGGTGGAAGGAGAGACCCAGTACTTC. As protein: CASSPRVEGETQYF.

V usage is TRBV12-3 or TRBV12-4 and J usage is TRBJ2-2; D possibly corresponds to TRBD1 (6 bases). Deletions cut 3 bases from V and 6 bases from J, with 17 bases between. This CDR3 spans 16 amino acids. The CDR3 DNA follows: TGTGCCAGCAGTTTTACAGGGCGCGGTTTTCCCGGGGAGCTGTTTTTT. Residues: CASSFTGRGFPGELFF.

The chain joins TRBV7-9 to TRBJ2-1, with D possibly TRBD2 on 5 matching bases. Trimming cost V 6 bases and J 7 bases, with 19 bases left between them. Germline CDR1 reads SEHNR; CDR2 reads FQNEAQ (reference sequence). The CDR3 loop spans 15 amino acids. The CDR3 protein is CASSRRGGIGNEQFF. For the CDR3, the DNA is TGTGCCAGCAGTCGAAGAGGAGGCATTGGAAATGAGCAGTTCTTC.

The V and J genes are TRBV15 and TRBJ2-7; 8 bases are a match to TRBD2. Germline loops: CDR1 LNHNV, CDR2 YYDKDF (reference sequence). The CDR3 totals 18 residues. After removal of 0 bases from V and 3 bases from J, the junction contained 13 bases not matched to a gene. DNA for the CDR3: TGTGCCACCAGCAGAGATCACCTTAGCGGGGCTTCCTTCTACGAGCAGTACTTC. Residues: CATSRDHLSGASFYEQYF.

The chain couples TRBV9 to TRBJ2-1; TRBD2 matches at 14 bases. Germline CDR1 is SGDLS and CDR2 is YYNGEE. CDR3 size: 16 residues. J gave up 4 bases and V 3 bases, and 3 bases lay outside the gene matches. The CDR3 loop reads CASSGLAGGVYNEQFF. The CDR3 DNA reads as TGTGCCAGCAGCGGACTAGCGGGAGGGGTATACAATGAGCAGTTCTTC.

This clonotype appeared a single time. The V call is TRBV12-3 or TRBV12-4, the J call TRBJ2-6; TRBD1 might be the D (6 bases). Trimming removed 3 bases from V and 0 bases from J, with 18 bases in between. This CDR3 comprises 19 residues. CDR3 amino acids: CASSFRLAGAGSGANVLTF. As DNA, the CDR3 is TGTGCCAGCAGTTTTCGTTTGGCAGGGGCCGGCTCTGGGGCCAACGTCCTGACTTTC.

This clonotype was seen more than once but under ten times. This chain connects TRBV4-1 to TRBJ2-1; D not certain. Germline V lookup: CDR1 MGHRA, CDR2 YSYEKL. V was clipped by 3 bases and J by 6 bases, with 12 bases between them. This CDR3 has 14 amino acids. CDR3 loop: CASSQGQIPNEQFF. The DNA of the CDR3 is TGCGCCAGCAGCCAGGGTCAAATACCCAATGAGCAGTTCTTC.

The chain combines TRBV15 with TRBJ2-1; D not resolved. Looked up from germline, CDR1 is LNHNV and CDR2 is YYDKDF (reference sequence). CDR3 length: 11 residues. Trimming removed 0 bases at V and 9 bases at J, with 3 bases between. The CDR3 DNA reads TGTGCCACCAGCAGAGATGTTGAGCAGTTCTTC. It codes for CATSRDVEQFF.

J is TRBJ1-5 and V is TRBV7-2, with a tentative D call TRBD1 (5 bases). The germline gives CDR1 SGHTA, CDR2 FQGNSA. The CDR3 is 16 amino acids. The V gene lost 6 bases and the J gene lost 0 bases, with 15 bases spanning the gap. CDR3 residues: CASSHTGIYSNQPQHF. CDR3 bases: TGTGCCAGCAGTCATACAGGAATCTATAGCAATCAGCCCCAGCATTTT.

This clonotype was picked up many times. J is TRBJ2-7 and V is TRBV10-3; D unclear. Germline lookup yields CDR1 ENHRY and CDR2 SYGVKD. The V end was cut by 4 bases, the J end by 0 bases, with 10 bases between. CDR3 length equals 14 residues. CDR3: CAISGAGSSYEQYF. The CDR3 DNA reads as TGTGCCATCAGTGGAGCAGGTTCCTCCTACGAGCAGTACTTC.

The CDR3 reads CASSRLAGLSYEQYF. Here the CDR3 DNA reads TGCGCCAGCAGCCGATTAGCGGGCCTCTCCTACGAGCAGTACTTC. The J gene is TRBJ2-7, the V gene TRBV4-1, with 7 bases aligning to TRBD2. The trim removed 4 bases at V and 0 bases at J, leaving 6 bases unmatched. The CDR3 extends over 15 amino acids. Per the germline V gene, CDR1 is MGHRA and CDR2 is YSYEKL.

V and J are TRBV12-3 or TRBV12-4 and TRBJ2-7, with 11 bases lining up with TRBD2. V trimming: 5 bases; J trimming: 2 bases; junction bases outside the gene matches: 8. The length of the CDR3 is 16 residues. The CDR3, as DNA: TGTGCCAGCAGTCCCGGGGGACTAGCGGTTACCTACGAGCAGTACTTC. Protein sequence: CASSPGGLAVTYEQYF.

CDR3 nucleotide sequence: TGTGCCAGCAGTTTAAATGGAGGGGATGAGCAGTTCTTC. Its translation: CASSLNGGDEQFF. This chain links TRBV27 with TRBJ2-1; D possibly corresponds to TRBD2 (6 bases). The CDR3 covers 13 residues. V dropped 2 bases and J dropped 8 bases, with 10 bases sitting between them. Germline V gene lookup returns CDR1 MNHEY and CDR2 SMNVEV (reference sequence).

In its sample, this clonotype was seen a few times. DNA for the CDR3: TGCAGCGTTGAAAGCCCCGGAATTAACTATGGCTACACCTTC. Amino acids: CSVESPGINYGYTF. This sequence joins TRBV29-1 and TRBJ1-2, with D uncertain. Trimming cost V 2 bases and J 1 base, with 11 bases left between them. Germline lookup yields CDR1 SQVTM and CDR2 ANQGSEA. This CDR3 has 14 residues. Combining the CDR3 with reference TRBV29-1 and TRBJ1-2 gives the whole variable domain SAVISQKPSRDICQRGTSLTIQCQVDSQVTMMFWYRQQPGQSLTLIATANQGSEATYESGFVIDKFPISRPNLTFSTLTVSNMSPEDSSIYLCSVESPGINYGYTFGSGTRLTVV.

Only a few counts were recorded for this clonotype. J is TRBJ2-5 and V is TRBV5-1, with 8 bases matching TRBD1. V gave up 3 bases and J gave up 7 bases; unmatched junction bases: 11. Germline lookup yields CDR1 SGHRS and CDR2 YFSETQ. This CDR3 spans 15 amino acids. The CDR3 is CASSWGRQGNATQYF. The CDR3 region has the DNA TGCGCCAGCAGCTGGGGTCGACAGGGGAATGCGACCCAGTACTTC.